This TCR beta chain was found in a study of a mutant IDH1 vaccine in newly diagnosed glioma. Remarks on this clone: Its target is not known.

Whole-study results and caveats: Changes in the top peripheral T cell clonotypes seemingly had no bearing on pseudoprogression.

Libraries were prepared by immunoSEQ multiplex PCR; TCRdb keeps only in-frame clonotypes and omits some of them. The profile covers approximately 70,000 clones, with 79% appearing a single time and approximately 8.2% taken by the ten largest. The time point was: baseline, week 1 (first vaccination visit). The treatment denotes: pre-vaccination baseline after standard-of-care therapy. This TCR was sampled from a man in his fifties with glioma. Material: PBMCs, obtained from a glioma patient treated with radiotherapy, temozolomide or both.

As DNA, the CDR3 is TGCGCCAGCAGTCAACGAGGAGGGCCCACTGAAGCTTTCTTT. Amino acids: CASSQRGGPTEAFF. The J gene is TRBJ1-1, the V gene TRBV23-1; D remains ambiguous. TRBV23-1 is an ORF, with its function uncertain. The CDR3 contains 14 residues. V dropped 2 bases and J dropped 4 bases, with 11 bases sitting between them.